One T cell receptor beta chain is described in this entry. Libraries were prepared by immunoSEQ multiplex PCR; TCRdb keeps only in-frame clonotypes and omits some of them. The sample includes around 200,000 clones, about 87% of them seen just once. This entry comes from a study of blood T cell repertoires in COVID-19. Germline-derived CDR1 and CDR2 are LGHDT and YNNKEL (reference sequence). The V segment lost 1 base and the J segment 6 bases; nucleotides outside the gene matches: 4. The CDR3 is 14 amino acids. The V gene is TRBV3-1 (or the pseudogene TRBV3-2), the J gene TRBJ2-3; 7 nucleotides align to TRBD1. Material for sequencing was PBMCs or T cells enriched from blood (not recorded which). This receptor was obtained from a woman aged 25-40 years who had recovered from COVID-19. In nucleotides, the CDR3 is TGTGCCAGCAGCCAAGGTCTGGGACAGGATACGCAGTATTTT. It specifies CASSQGLGQDTQYF.